This TCR beta chain was sequenced for a study of cytomegalovirus exposure and HLA in healthy donors (dated by TCRdb to about 2017). A note on the overall study: An earlier analysis of several hundred of the donors reported roughly 300 Gb of sequence data and roughly 110 million unique TCR beta sequences from 150 million to 200 million T cells. An early release that covered about 600 HLA-typed donors contained 250 to 350 gigabases of sequencing data and tens of millions of unique TCR sequences. Of the roughly 400 genotyped donors, about 80% fell in the genetic ancestry cluster associated with self-reported Caucasian donors. The study was designed to test whether signatures of past pathogen exposure could be identified by cataloging public T cell receptors. The study used immunosequencing to profile the T cell repertoires of several hundred subjects and linked those repertoires to cytomegalovirus serostatus. Along with the approximately 600-subject first cohort, a separate validation cohort of 120 different subjects was used. The study combined high-throughput TCR immunosequencing, statistical association of individual TCRs with disease status, and machine learning to predict cytomegalovirus infection status. In a later analysis, previously published TCR beta repertoires from about 670 donors were re-analyzed and high-resolution HLA genotyping was added so that TCR occurrence patterns could be studied. Rather than using new phenotypic data, the later analysis identified candidate immune exposures from TCR beta sequences and from how often those sequences occurred across donors. An earlier analysis of several hundred of the donors applied high-throughput TCR beta sequencing to assess whether each TCR beta V gene segment acted as functional or pseudogenic. Donor age, sex, ethnicity and CMV serostatus were compiled together with the repertoire data. A later genetic analysis took genome-wide SNP genotypes for about 55% of the roughly 670 donors and used that subset as a discovery cohort. Every discovery cohort repertoire had been produced on one sequencing platform. HLA typing included class I and class II loci at four-digit resolution. Typing coverage differed by locus: A, B, C, DRB1 and DQB1 were typed in roughly 620-630 donors, DQA1 in approximately 520, DPA1 in some 600, and DPB1 in approximately 450. Several DR-DQ haplotypes were treated as single units for association and clustering because of strong linkage in the cohort. Among almost 400 genotyped donors of the cohort, an average of approximately 250,000 unique TCR beta nucleotide sequences were sequenced per donor, around 20% of them non-productive. Findings and caveats that apply to the study as a whole: A later analysis found that TCR association rates varied across HLA loci, with DRB1 alleles showing the most associated TCRs and HLA-C alleles the fewest. Some IMGT-functional V segments, including TRBV6-2 and TRBV6-3, could not be told apart with the 87-base-pair reads, so those segments were excluded. Because some donors lacked HLA typing at each locus, the association tests relied only on the typed subset. Presence/absence analyses assumed roughly uniform sequencing depth across donors, an assumption that may not hold. Across donors, most TCR sequences were observed very rarely, whereas some public TCRs were present in many individuals. At a false discovery rate of 0.05, a later analysis linked under 20,000 TCR beta sequences to specific HLA alleles. Assigning TCR associations to individual alleles was difficult when HLA alleles, especially DR and DQ, strongly co-occurred. A further reported finding was that TCR beta sequences accurately predicted the HLA-A and HLA-B alleles for most subjects in the first cohort. In a later analysis, several top co-occurrence clusters were reported to appear linked to parvovirus B19, influenza, CMV and Epstein-Barr virus. Compared with equally common non-associated chains, HLA-associated TCR beta chains in a later analysis were more clonally expanded and had lower generation probabilities. A few of the identified cytomegalovirus-associated TCR beta chains were confirmed in vitro to be specific for cytomegalovirus antigens. A later genetic analysis associated a missense DCLRE1C variant with V-gene and J-gene trimming of TCR beta chains, and an independent cohort replicated the association. An earlier analysis of 587 of the donors showed that most TCR beta V segments appeared in productive rearrangements either about 90% or about 30% of the time, which broadly matched IMGT annotations. A cluster of highly shared sequence variants was judged likely to be a technical artifact of the sequencing pipeline. CMV serostatus was the only immune exposure information available for the cohort. Because counts were too low, some 17 rarely observed V segments, including chromosome 9 orphons, were excluded from the earlier analysis of around 590 of the donors. Linkage disequilibrium might explain the correlated functional status among segregating V segments, but an unknown experimental factor could not be excluded. Cytomegalovirus status was reported to be diagnosed by the classifier with high specificity and sensitivity in both the original and validation cohorts. It was suggested by the authors that the approach could potentially be generalized to other disease states and immunological phenotypes. Compared with the roughly 670-donor mean, donors in an Asian-associated ancestry cluster had fewer N-insertions in productive TCRs, according to a later genetic analysis. This cohort had only TCR beta chains sequenced, and the lack of alpha or paired-chain data limited which features could be detected. In the study, around 160 TCR beta chains were listed as associated with cytomegalovirus. Most CMV-associated TCR beta chains appeared to be HLA-restricted in a later analysis, and the HLA associations seemed to be driven largely by CMV exposure.

From cysteine to phenylalanine, the CDR3 is 14 amino acids long. The sequence is cut down to CDR3 DNA, 42 bases in frame from base 1. Here V drops 1 base and J drops 8 bases, and the junction holds 7 bases not matched to any gene. CDR1 is given as LNHDA and CDR2 as SQIVND, both from the germline V gene (reference sequence). Libraries were made using the immunoSEQ multiplex PCR assay. For the multiplex PCR, a mixture combining 60 forward primers for TCR Vbeta segments and 13 reverse primers for TCR Jbeta segments was used. The CDR3 region of rearranged TCR beta genes was amplified from genomic DNA by a multiplex PCR assay. On the Illumina HiSeq System, the amplified TCR beta libraries were sequenced as 87-base-pair reads. The authors' pipeline ran thus. A later analysis tallied some 79 million unique TCR beta chains across the 666 repertoires, and around 10 million of those chains were shared by two or more donors. To remove PCR and sequencing errors, raw reads were error-corrected and collapsed into unique sequences using a nearest-neighbor algorithm that merged closely related sequences. CDR3 sequences were aligned to IMGT reference sequences to assign V, D and J gene segments. For a sequence to be retained, a match of at least six nucleotides was required to both a V gene segment and a J gene segment. A rearrangement counted as productive if the CDR3 had no stop codons and remained in frame with V and J, and every other rearrangement counted as non-productive. CDR3 was defined by IMGT convention, running from the second conserved V-encoded cysteine to the conserved J-encoded phenylalanine. The earlier analysis of about 640 of the donors excluded any sequence lacking an unambiguous match to a single V gene segment. In an earlier analysis of 587 of the donors, V segments were called functional above 56.7% productive rearrangements and were called segregating when the between-donor standard deviation exceeded 5%. To diagnose cytomegalovirus status from the catalog of TCR beta chain sequences, a statistical classification framework was built. V and J gene assignment, in a later analysis, came from comparing TCR nucleotide sequences with IMGT/GENE-DB human TR gene sequences. Using the TCRdist pipeline, a later analysis assigned CDR3 sequences along with most-parsimonious VDJ recombination scenarios. In a later analysis, each TCR beta chain was defined by its CDR3 amino acid sequence together with its V-gene family, and reads lacking a unique V-gene family were excluded. In a later analysis, around 650 highly shared, low-generation-probability nucleotide sequences were removed to address suspected cross-contamination and a sequencing artifact. A later analysis calculated a clonal expansion index for each public chain from normalized within-repertoire ranks of inferred template counts. Generation probabilities in a later analysis came from a VDJ recombination model fitted to out-of-frame rearrangements, and those results were checked against IGoR. In a later analysis, TCR-TCR, TCR-HLA and TCR-CMV co-occurrence was scored with hypergeometric tests, and a repertoire-size bias correction was applied to TCR pairs. A later analysis estimated false discovery rates by permuting HLA or CMV assignments 20 times. In a later analysis, co-occurring TCRs were grouped using DBSCAN, with TCRdist sequence similarity added in when clustering inside HLA-allele-positive subsets. For co-occurrence clustering, repertoires with fewer than 30,000 or more than 120,000 public chains were excluded, along with roughly 5 repertoires with anomalous nucleotide sharing. Entries here come from immuneACCESS through TCRdb and include only in-frame sequences with V and J called. Some clones fail to appear in such tables; in the studies checked, an unresolved V gene covers under half of the shortfall, and the cause of the remainder is unknown. V, J and clone size reflect that table, while D and trimming were determined from the DNA. The sample includes more than 90,000 clones, with under 80% observed a single time. Together, the top ten hold more than 1.5% of the sample.

The cohort comprised some 730 healthy bone marrow donors. At the time of sampling, all cohort members were nominally healthy, though unrecorded immune exposures were likely present. The donor was CMV seronegative and belonged to the group of under 400 seronegative cohort members. Every donor gave a peripheral blood sample, and the peripheral blood mononuclear cells from that sample were used for TCR beta sequencing. The Qiagen DNeasy Blood Extraction Kit was used to extract genomic DNA from the blood cell samples. On this clone: This clone's antigen is unknown. The record has no base qualities; no much larger clone is one base away.

This clonotype was obtained from a man between 40 and 49 years old in good health and CMV-seronegative. The receptor chain draws on TRBV19 and TRBJ1-2; 7 bases in the middle match TRBD1. Material: PBMCs. The CDR3 here reads CASSIGGQNTGYTF. The sequenced DNA: TGTGCCAGTAGTATAGGGGGACAGAATACCGGCTACACCTTC. Joined to the reference TRBV19 and TRBJ1-2 proteins, this CDR3 gives the full variable domain: DGGITQSPKYLFRKEGQNVTLSCEQNLNHDAMYWYRQDPGQGLRLIYYSQIVNDFQKGDIAEGYSVSREKKESFPLTVTSAQKNPTAFYLCASSIGGQNTGYTFGSGTRLTVV.